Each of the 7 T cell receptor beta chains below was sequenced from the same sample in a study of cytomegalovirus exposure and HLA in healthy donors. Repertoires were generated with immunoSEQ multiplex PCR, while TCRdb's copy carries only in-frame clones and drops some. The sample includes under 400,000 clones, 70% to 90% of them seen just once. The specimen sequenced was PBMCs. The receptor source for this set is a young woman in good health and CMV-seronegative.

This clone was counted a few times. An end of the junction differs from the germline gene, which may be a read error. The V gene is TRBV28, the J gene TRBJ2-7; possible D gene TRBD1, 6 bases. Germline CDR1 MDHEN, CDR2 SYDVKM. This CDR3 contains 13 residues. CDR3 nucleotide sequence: TGTGCCAGCAGTTTCCCGGACAGCAACTCCCCTTGGTTC. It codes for CASSFPDSNSPWF.

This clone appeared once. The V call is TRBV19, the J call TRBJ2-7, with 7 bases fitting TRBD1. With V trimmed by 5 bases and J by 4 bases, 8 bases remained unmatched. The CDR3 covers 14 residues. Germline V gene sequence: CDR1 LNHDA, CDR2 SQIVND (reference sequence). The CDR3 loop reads CASSARQGPYEQYF. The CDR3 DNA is TGTGCCAGTAGTGCCCGACAGGGCCCATACGAGCAGTACTTC.

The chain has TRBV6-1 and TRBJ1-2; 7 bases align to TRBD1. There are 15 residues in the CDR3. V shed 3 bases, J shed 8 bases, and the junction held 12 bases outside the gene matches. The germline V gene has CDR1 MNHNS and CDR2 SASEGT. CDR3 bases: TGTGCCAGCAGTGACCGACAGGGATGGGGTAGGGGCTACACCTTC. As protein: CASSDRQGWGRGYTF.

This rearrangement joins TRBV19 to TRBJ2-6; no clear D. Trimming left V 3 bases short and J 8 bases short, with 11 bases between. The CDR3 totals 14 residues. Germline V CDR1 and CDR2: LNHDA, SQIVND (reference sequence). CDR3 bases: TGTGCCAGTAGTATTCCGGGTCTAACCAACGTCCTGACTTTC. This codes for CASSIPGLTNVLTF.

CDR3: CASSGREAGNYGYTF. CDR3 sequence (DNA): TGTGCCAGCAGTGGGCGGGAGGCGGGGAACTATGGCTACACCTTC. This chain links TRBV25-1 with TRBJ1-2, with D unclear. Germline V lookup: CDR1 MGHDK, CDR2 SYGVNS. The V and J ends lost 4 bases and 2 bases respectively, with 14 bases between them. The CDR3 consists of 15 residues.

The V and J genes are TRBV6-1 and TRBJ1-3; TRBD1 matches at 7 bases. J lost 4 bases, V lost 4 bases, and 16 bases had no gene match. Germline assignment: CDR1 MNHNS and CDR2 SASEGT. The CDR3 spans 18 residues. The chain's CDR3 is CASSGGSRQGSGGNTIYF. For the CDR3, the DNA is TGTGCCAGCAGTGGGGGGTCCCGACAGGGCTCAGGGGGAAACACCATATATTTT.

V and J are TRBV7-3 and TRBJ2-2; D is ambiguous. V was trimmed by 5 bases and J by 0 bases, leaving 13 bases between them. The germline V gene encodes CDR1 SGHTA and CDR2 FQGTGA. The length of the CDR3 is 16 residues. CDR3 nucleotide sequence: TGTGCCAGCAGCCACGGCGGCTTACCGAACACCGGGGAGCTGTTTTTT. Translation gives CASSHGGLPNTGELFF.